A single sample is the source of the 8 T cell receptor beta chains below, sequenced in a study of blood T cell repertoires in COVID-19 (dated by TCRdb to about 2020). The method behind the library was the immunoSEQ multiplex PCR assay. TCRdb's version of the immuneACCESS table is confined to in-frame rearrangements and falls short of the full clone set. An unresolved V gene accounts for under half of the shortfall where checked; the remainder is of unknown origin. Present in this sample are 50,000 to 65,000 clones, 74% of which were seen just once. The top ten clonotypes cover roughly 27% of the sample. Sequencing was carried out using peripheral blood. The receptors stem from a woman aged 80 or over with acute or convalescent COVID-19.

The chain links TRBV28 to TRBJ2-7, with 13 bases matching TRBD2. Germline CDR1 reads MDHEN; CDR2 reads SYDVKM. The length of the CDR3 is 14 residues. Losses at the gene ends were 5 bases for V and 6 bases for J; bases not matched to a gene: 4. CDR3: CASSRGLAGVEQYF. The CDR3 DNA sequence: TGTGCCAGCAGTAGAGGACTAGCGGGAGTCGAGCAGTACTTC.

The chain couples TRBV29-1 to TRBJ2-1; tentatively, D is TRBD1 (6 bases). The CDR3 runs 15 residues. In germline, CDR1 is SQVTM, CDR2 ANQGSEA. Trimming pared 4 bases from V and 7 bases from J, leaving 20 bases between. CDR3: CSVVSSQGPGNEQFF. CDR3 DNA sequence: TGCAGCGTTGTAAGTAGTCAGGGGCCGGGGAATGAGCAGTTCTTC.

There are a few counts of this clone. This chain connects TRBV10-3 to TRBJ2-3, with 8 bases identical to TRBD1. Germline CDR1 reads ENHRY; CDR2 reads SYGVKD. J gave up 3 bases and V 6 bases, and 8 bases lay outside the gene matches. The CDR3 has 15 amino acids. CDR3 sequence (DNA): TGTGCCATCAGGGAGACAGGGGTAGGGACAGATACGCAGTATTTT. Translating it yields CAIRETGVGTDTQYF.

The chain is built from TRBV5-4 and TRBJ1-1; 10 nucleotides align to TRBD1. The CDR3 length is 16 residues. Trimming took 0 bases from V and 2 from J; bases not matched to a gene: 4. Germline V CDR1 and CDR2: SGHNT, YYREEE (reference sequence). The DNA of the CDR3 is TGTGCCAGCAGCTTGGGACAGGGGGCCCAAAACACTGAAGCTTTCTTT. Translation gives CASSLGQGAQNTEAFF.

The CDR3 sequence: CAISEARDSGNTIYF. The CDR3 DNA reads as TGTGCCATCAGTGAGGCCCGGGACAGTGGAAACACCATATATTTT. The chain recombines TRBV10-3 with TRBJ1-3; 7 nucleotides line up with TRBD1. This CDR3 has 15 amino acids. Germline V gene sequence: CDR1 ENHRY, CDR2 SYGVKD. Trimming cost V 2 bases and J 3 bases; bases outside gene matches: 4.

V and J are TRBV5-1 and TRBJ2-5, with TRBD1 matching over 8 bases. Looked up from germline, CDR1 is SGHRS and CDR2 is YFSETQ. The V segment lost 4 bases and the J segment 2 bases; nucleotides outside the gene matches: 4. This CDR3 comprises 14 residues. CDR3 region: CASSLGQAQETQYF. In nucleotides, the CDR3 is TGCGCCAGCAGCCTGGGACAGGCGCAAGAGACCCAGTACTTC.

The V call is TRBV10-2, the J call TRBJ2-2, with 7 bases aligning to TRBD2. V lost 5 bases, J lost 5 bases, and 8 bases stayed unmatched. The CDR3 totals 15 residues. Germline V lookup: CDR1 WSHSY, CDR2 SAAADI. The CDR3 is CASSTGTILTGELFF. The CDR3 region has the DNA TGCGCCAGCAGTACCGGGACTATATTAACCGGGGAGCTGTTTTTT.

This clone came up once. The gene calls are TRBV11-2 and TRBJ2-2; perhaps TRBD2 as D (6 bases). In germline, CDR1 is SGHAT, CDR2 FQNNGV. The CDR3 totals 16 residues. V lost 5 bases, J lost 5 bases, and 18 bases lay in between. This CDR3 is CASSLHSGSGTGELFF. The DNA of the CDR3 is TGTGCCAGCAGCCTACATAGCGGTTCGGGGACCGGGGAGCTGTTTTTT.